The 5 T cell receptor beta chains below come from one sample, sequenced in a study of cytomegalovirus exposure and HLA in healthy donors. This PCR relied on a set of 60 Vbeta primers and 13 Jbeta primers. Produced via immunoSEQ multiplex PCR; TCRdb's table is partial and in-frame only. Among about 140,000 clones, over 70% were seen once, and the ten largest hold 2.5% to 3.5%. The sample comprised PBMCs. All receptors come from a male donor in good health and CMV-seronegative.

This chain joins TRBV9 and TRBJ2-2, with 8 bases that match TRBD1. This CDR3 spans 16 amino acids. Per the germline V gene, CDR1 is SGDLS and CDR2 is YYNGEE. Trimming took 3 bases from V and 1 from J; bases not matched to a gene: 5. CDR3 DNA: TGTGCCAGCAGCGCCGCCGGGACAGGGAACACCGGGGAGCTGTTTTTT. This sequence encodes CASSAAGTGNTGELFF.

The chain uses TRBV28 and TRBJ1-6, with 9 bases fitting TRBD1. CDR1 and CDR2 from the germline V gene are MDHEN and SYDVKM. Trimming at V came to 6 bases and at J to 9 bases, leaving 9 bases not matched to a gene. The CDR3 extends over 15 amino acids. CDR3 protein: CASRPRDRVISPLHF. The CDR3 bases are TGTGCCAGCAGACCCCGGGACAGGGTAATTTCACCCCTCCACTTT.

The chain joins TRBV15 to TRBJ1-5; TRBD1 aligns across 7 bases. The CDR3 spans 15 residues. CDR1 LNHNV and CDR2 YYDKDF come from the germline V gene (reference sequence). Losses at the gene ends were 1 base for V and 0 bases for J; bases not matched to a gene: 0. In DNA form, the CDR3 reads TGTGCCACCAGCAGAGGGGACAGTAGCAATCAGCCCCAGCATTTT. As protein: CATSRGDSSNQPQHF. Looking up the rest from reference TRBV15 and TRBJ1-5 gives the full variable domain: DAMVIQNPRYQVTQFGKPVTLSCSQTLNHNVMYWYQQKSSQAPKLLFHYYDKDFNNEADTPDNFQSRRPNTSFCFLDIRSPGLGDTAMYLCATSRGDSSNQPQHFGDGTRLSIL.

The gene calls are TRBV2 and TRBJ2-5; D remains ambiguous. CDR1 and CDR2 (germline): SNHLY, FYNNEI. This CDR3 comprises 11 residues. Trimming removed 4 bases from V and 3 bases from J, with 3 bases in between. The chain's CDR3 is CASSVKETQYF. DNA for the CDR3: TGTGCCAGCAGTGTAAAAGAGACCCAGTACTTC.

This chain uses TRBV19 with TRBJ1-5, with D tentatively TRBD1 (5 bases). The V and J ends lost 4 bases and 4 bases respectively, with 14 bases between them. CDR1 is LNHDA and CDR2 is SQIVND in the germline V gene (reference sequence). The CDR3 sequence is 15 residues long. CDR3 sequence: CASSSRQGVNQPQHF. The CDR3 nucleotides are TGTGCCAGTAGTAGTCGGCAAGGGGTTAATCAGCCCCAGCATTTT. Combining the CDR3 with reference TRBV19 and TRBJ1-5 gives the whole variable domain DGGITQSPKYLFRKEGQNVTLSCEQNLNHDAMYWYRQDPGQGLRLIYYSQIVNDFQKGDIAEGYSVSREKKESFPLTVTSAQKNPTAFYLCASSSRQGVNQPQHFGDGTRLSIL.